The clone carrying this T cell receptor beta chain was counted once. Its antigen remains unknown. The length of the CDR3 is 15 residues. CDR1 is SGHAT, CDR2 FQDESV, per germline (reference sequence). Trimming cost V 3 bases and J 7 bases; bases outside gene matches: 7. This entry is derived from a study of cytomegalovirus exposure and HLA in healthy donors. Primers for the PCR totalled 60 Vbeta and 13 Jbeta. This table comes from immunoSEQ multiplex PCR, and its TCRdb copy is limited to in-frame clones, with some not included. The sample lists 90,000 to 140,000 clones, roughly 15% seen once, with 0.83% in the top ten. Study-wide points: Some highly shared sequence variants likely arose as a pipeline artifact.

The sequence was obtained from a female donor in good health and CMV-seronegative. The chain carries TRBV11-1 and TRBJ2-7; 12 bases fit TRBD2. Sequenced material: PBMCs. CDR3 nucleotides: TGTGCCAGCAGCTTCCTAGCGGGAGGGCCGGGGGAGCAGTACTTC. Amino acids: CASSFLAGGPGEQYF.